The 4 T cell receptor beta chains below all came from one sample that was sequenced in a study of technical replicates of blood from a few donors. Assay used: immunoSEQ multiplex PCR; TCRdb lists only in-frame clones, some missing. Here the sample spans roughly 68,000 clones, around 91% being singletons. The sequencing sample was made of T cells isolated from PBMCs. These receptors all stem from a human donor in good health.

This CDR3 is CATSRDPLQGARYEKLFF. Written as DNA, the CDR3 is TGTGCCACCAGCAGAGACCCCCTCCAGGGGGCCAGATATGAAAAACTGTTTTTT. The chain is built from TRBV15 and TRBJ1-4; TRBD1 aligns across 8 bases. The CDR3 is 18 residues long. The germline CDR1 and CDR2 sequences are LNHNV and YYDKDF (reference sequence). Trimming removed 0 bases from V and 6 bases from J; junction bases left unmatched: 12.

The gene calls are TRBV6-6 and TRBJ2-7; 7 nucleotides match TRBD1. Looked up from germline, CDR1 is MNHNY and CDR2 is SVGAGI (reference sequence). J was trimmed by 1 base and V by 8 bases; bases with no gene match: 5. The CDR3 is made up of 13 amino acids. The CDR3 coding sequence is TGTGCCAGCGTTTCGGGACAGTCCTACGAGCAGTACTTC. Encoded protein: CASVSGQSYEQYF.

The chain uses TRBV21-1 and TRBJ1-5. TRBV21-1 has pseudogene status. The CDR3 totals 14 residues. The CDR3 protein is CASSKKVVRKPQHF. The CDR3 DNA is TGTGCCAGCAGCAAAAAGGTGGTGAGGAAGCCCCAGCATTTT.

V usage is TRBV11-2 and J usage is TRBJ2-2, with D perhaps matching TRBD2 (6 bases). Per the germline V gene, CDR1 is SGHAT and CDR2 is FQNNGV. Trimming left V 0 bases short and J 7 bases short, with 15 bases between. The CDR3 runs 16 residues. The CDR3 region has the DNA TGTGCCAGCAGCTTAGAGGTCGGGGGACTGGGCGGGGAGCTGTTTTTT. Its protein is CASSLEVGGLGGELFF.